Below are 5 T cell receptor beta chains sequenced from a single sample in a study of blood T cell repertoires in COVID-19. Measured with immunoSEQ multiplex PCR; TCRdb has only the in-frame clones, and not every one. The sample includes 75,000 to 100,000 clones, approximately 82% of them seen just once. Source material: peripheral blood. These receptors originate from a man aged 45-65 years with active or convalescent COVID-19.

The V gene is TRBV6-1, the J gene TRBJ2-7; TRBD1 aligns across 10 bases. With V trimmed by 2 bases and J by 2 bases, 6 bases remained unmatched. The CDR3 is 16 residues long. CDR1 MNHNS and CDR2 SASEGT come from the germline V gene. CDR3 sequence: CASSETGDRGPYEQYF. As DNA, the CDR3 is TGTGCCAGCAGTGAAACTGGTGACAGGGGGCCCTACGAGCAGTACTTC.

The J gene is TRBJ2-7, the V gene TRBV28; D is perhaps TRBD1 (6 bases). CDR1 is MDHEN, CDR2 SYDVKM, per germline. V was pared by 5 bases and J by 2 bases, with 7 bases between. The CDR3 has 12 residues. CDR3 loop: CASSGQTYEQYV. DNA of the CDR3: TGTGCCAGCAGTGGACAGACCTACGAGCAGTACGTC.

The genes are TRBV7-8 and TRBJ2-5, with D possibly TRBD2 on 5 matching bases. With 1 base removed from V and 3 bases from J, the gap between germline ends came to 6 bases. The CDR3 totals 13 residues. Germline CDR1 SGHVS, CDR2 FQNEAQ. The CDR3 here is CASSLGGEETQYF. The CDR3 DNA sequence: TGTGCCAGCAGCTTAGGGGGAGAAGAGACCCAGTACTTC.

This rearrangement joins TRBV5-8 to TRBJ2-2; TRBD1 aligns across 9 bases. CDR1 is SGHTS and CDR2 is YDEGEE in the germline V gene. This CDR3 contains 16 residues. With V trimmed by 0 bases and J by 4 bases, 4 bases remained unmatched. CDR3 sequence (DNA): TGTGCCAGCAGCTTGGGAGGGACAGGGCCCACCGGGGAGCTGTTTTTT. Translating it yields CASSLGGTGPTGELFF.

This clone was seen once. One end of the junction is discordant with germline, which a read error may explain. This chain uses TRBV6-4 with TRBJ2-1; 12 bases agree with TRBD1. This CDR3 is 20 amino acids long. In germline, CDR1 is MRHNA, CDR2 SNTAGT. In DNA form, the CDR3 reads TGTGCCAGCAGTGTGTCCGGGACAGGGGGCTTAGCGGGGTCCTTCAATGAGCAGTTCTTC. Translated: CASSVSGTGGLAGSFNEQFF.